The source of this T cell receptor beta chain is a study of glioma-infiltrating T cells. Using RNA template, CDR3s of TCR alpha and beta were amplified with iRepertoire arm-PCR. One-step reverse transcription and amplification started from around 100-400 ng of tissue mRNA or PBMC total RNA. TCRdb passed the multiplex PCR reads through MiXCR, listing each CDR3 protein once. The table lists about 93,000 distinct CDR3 sequences, 35% to 45% of them singletons, with less than 45% in the top ten. The CDR3 runs 12 residues. V dropped 5 bases and J dropped 9 bases, with 11 bases sitting between them. The germline V gene has CDR1 SGHNT and CDR2 YENEEA. This clonotype was seen repeatedly, ten times or more. Its matching antigen is unknown. Findings and limits, study-wide: Tissue-blood divergence was below expectation in non-neoplastic patients, above in gliomas. Tissue and blood shared very few CDR3 sequences.

J is TRBJ2-1 and V is TRBV11-3, with D unclear. What was sequenced was glioma tissue, nonneoplastic brain tissue, or PBMCs (not recorded which). The receptor comes from a human donor with low-grade glioma or glioblastoma, undergoing nonglioma brain surgery, or in good health (not recorded which). The CDR3: CASSGQYPEQFF. The CDR3 DNA sequence: TGTGCCAGCAGCGGCCAGTACCCTGAGCAGTTCTTC.